One sample yielded the 13 T cell receptor beta chains listed below, sequenced in a study of graft-versus-host responses after intestinal transplantation. Profiling relied on immunoSEQ multiplex PCR, and the TCRdb table lists in-frame clones only, not all of them. The repertoire includes 9,500 to 11,000 clones, 80% to 95% of them detected once, and 3.6% sits in the top ten. Sequences were derived from PBMCs, sampled roughly 45 days after intestinal transplantation. Receptor source: a human patient who received an intestinal transplant, so some T cells may come from the graft donor.

This clone was counted only a few times. This chain uses TRBV25-1 with TRBJ2-1; 7 positions match TRBD2. There are 16 residues in the CDR3. Looked up from germline, CDR1 is MGHDK and CDR2 is SYGVNS. After removal of 1 base from V and 9 bases from J, the junction contained 12 bases not matched to a gene. CDR3 loop: CASSESPGLGLGEQFF. Here the CDR3 DNA reads TGTGCCAGCAGTGAATCCCCAGGACTAGGGCTGGGTGAGCAGTTCTTC. The whole variable domain, filled in from reference TRBV25-1 and TRBJ2-1, reads EADIYQTPRYLVIGTGKKITLECSQTMGHDKMYWYQQDPGMELHLIHYSYGVNSTEKGDLSSESTVSRIRTEHFPLTLESARPSHTSQYLCASSESPGLGLGEQFFGPGTRLTVL.

The chain combines TRBV2 with TRBJ2-1; possibly TRBD2 for D (5 bases). The germline V gene has CDR1 SNHLY and CDR2 FYNNEI. The CDR3 runs 15 residues. V was pared by 2 bases and J by 7 bases, with 15 bases between. The CDR3 protein is CASSEKRAWGNEQFF. CDR3 DNA sequence: TGTGCCAGCAGTGAAAAGAGGGCTTGGGGAAATGAGCAGTTCTTC.

The chain combines TRBV6-6 with TRBJ1-5, with D possibly matching TRBD1 (5 bases). This CDR3 is 16 amino acids long. The V gene's germline CDR1 is MNHNY and CDR2 SVGAGI (reference sequence). Trimming pared 0 bases from V and 0 bases from J, leaving 9 bases between. CDR3: CASSYSLGDSNQPQHF. The DNA for the CDR3 is TGTGCCAGCAGTTACTCGTTAGGGGATAGCAATCAGCCCCAGCATTTT.

The chain uses TRBV27 and TRBJ1-5, with D unresolved. The CDR3 consists of 14 residues. Germline V CDR1 and CDR2: MNHEY, SMNVEV (reference sequence). V lost 1 base and J 5 bases, leaving 9 bases between the germline ends. CDR3 region: CASSLFTGHQPQHF. CDR3 bases: TGTGCCAGCAGTTTATTTACCGGCCATCAGCCCCAGCATTTT.

This rearrangement joins TRBV10-1 to TRBJ2-2; maybe TRBD2 (6 bases). V dropped 6 bases and J dropped 0 bases, with 8 bases sitting between them. There are 14 residues in the CDR3. CDR1 is WNHNN and CDR2 is SYGVQD in the germline V gene (reference sequence). The CDR3 is CASSGGANTGELFF. CDR3 DNA: TGCGCCAGCAGCGGCGGGGCGAACACCGGGGAGCTGTTTTTT.

The gene calls are TRBV2 and TRBJ1-6, with D unclear. The CDR3 length is 13 residues. The V end lost 0 bases, the J end lost 10 bases, and 7 bases lay between the germline ends. Germline CDR1 is SNHLY and CDR2 is FYNNEI. Here the CDR3 reads CASSEAAPSPLHF. DNA of the CDR3: TGTGCCAGCAGTGAAGCGGCCCCGTCACCCCTCCACTTT. Full variable domain (remainder filled in from reference TRBV2 and TRBJ1-6): EPEVTQTPSHQVTQMGQEVILRCVPISNHLYFYWYRQILGQKVEFLVSFYNNEISEKSEIFDDQFSVERPDGSNFTLKIRSTKLEDSAMYFCASSEAAPSPLHFGNGTRLTVT.

This clone came up once. The V and J genes are TRBV6-5 and TRBJ2-7, with 7 bases matching TRBD2. Germline V gene data show CDR1 as MNHEY and CDR2 as SVGAGI. The CDR3 sequence is 13 residues long. V was clipped by 2 bases and J by 4 bases; unmatched bases: 2. The CDR3 is CASSYPGGYEQYF. The CDR3 nucleotides are TGTGCCAGCAGTTACCCGGGGGGATACGAGCAGTACTTC.

This clone was seen only once. The V gene is TRBV5-1, the J gene TRBJ1-1; D unresolved. Trimming stripped 4 bases from V and 3 bases from J, with 10 bases between. In germline, CDR1 is SGHRS, CDR2 YFSETQ. This CDR3 contains 13 residues. The CDR3 sequence is CASSPRLDTEAFF. Here the CDR3 DNA reads TGCGCCAGCAGCCCAAGGCTAGACACTGAAGCTTTCTTT.

The rearrangement uses TRBV4-1 and TRBJ1-2; D not resolved. Looked up from germline, CDR1 is MGHRA and CDR2 is YSYEKL. The CDR3 runs to 14 residues. Deletions cut 5 bases from V and 2 bases from J, with 12 bases between. The CDR3 protein is CASSDGPRNYGYTF. Here the CDR3 DNA reads TGCGCCAGCAGCGACGGGCCGCGGAACTATGGCTACACCTTC.

This clone appeared a few times. CDR3: CASSTRQAPNEKLFF. In DNA, the CDR3 is TGTGCCAGTAGTACCCGACAGGCCCCAAATGAAAAACTGTTTTTT. This chain joins TRBV19 and TRBJ1-4; D perhaps matches TRBD1 (6 bases). From germline, CDR1 is LNHDA and CDR2 SQIVND (reference sequence). CDR3 length: 15 amino acids. Between the trimmed V and J ends, which lost 4 bases and 5 bases, there was a span of 14 bases.

This clone showed up just once. The chain carries TRBV7-8 and TRBJ2-1; D not resolved. Trimming removed 6 bases at V and 0 bases at J, with 15 bases between. The length of the CDR3 is 16 residues. Germline lookup yields CDR1 SGHVS and CDR2 FQNEAQ. CDR3 in amino acids: CASSPVDRSSYNEQFF. The CDR3 coding sequence is TGTGCCAGCAGTCCGGTGGACCGTAGCTCCTACAATGAGCAGTTCTTC.

The CDR3 reads CASSQDGGQGNYGYTF. The CDR3 DNA follows: TGCGCCAGCAGCCAAGACGGGGGACAGGGTAACTATGGCTACACCTTC. The gene calls are TRBV4-1 and TRBJ1-2; 9 bases fit TRBD1. Germline V gene data show CDR1 as MGHRA and CDR2 as YSYEKL. The CDR3 contains 16 residues. The V and J ends lost 0 bases and 1 base, in that order; junction bases with no gene match: 3.

This clone was found once. This chain joins TRBV7-8 and TRBJ1-2; no clear D gene. The CDR3 sequence is 16 residues long. Germline V gene data show CDR1 as SGHVS and CDR2 as FQNEAQ. V lost 1 base to trimming and J lost 0 bases, with 12 bases between them. DNA of the CDR3: TGTGCCAGCAGCTTAGTGGGTACAGACCCTAACTATGGCTACACCTTC. This codes for CASSLVGTDPNYGYTF.